Listed here are 10 T cell receptor beta chains from one sample, sequenced in a study of early T cells in non-severe SARS-CoV-2 infection. MiXCR, run by TCRdb on the 5' RACE reads, gives a single entry per CDR3 protein. The sample has some 64,000 distinct CDR3 sequences, 8% to 9% seen once. The sequences come from whole blood, collected at baseline. These receptors were collected from an adult who was a healthcare worker with PCR-confirmed SARS-CoV-2 infection or an uninfected control (not recorded which).

This clonotype was detected only a few times. The V gene is TRBV7-8, the J gene TRBJ2-1; 10 positions match TRBD2. This CDR3 is 14 amino acids long. Germline CDR1 is SGHVS and CDR2 is FQNEAQ. The J segment lost 6 bases and the V segment lost 8 bases, leaving 7 bases of the junction unmatched. CDR3 region: CASVRASGSNEQFF. DNA of the CDR3: TGTGCCAGCGTCCGGGCTAGCGGGAGCAATGAGCAGTTCTTC.

V and J are TRBV7-2 and TRBJ2-7; TRBD1 aligns across 7 bases. Germline V gives CDR1 SGHTA, CDR2 FQGNSA. This CDR3 contains 14 residues. V dropped 3 bases and J dropped 5; count of bases not matched to a gene: 7. For the CDR3, the DNA is TGTGCCAGCAGCTTCTTGACAGGGATCGACGAGCAGTACTTC. Translation: CASSFLTGIDEQYF.

The V gene is TRBV6-5, the J gene TRBJ2-3, with 10 bases aligning to TRBD2. This CDR3 spans 16 amino acids. CDR1 and CDR2 (germline): MNHEY, SVGAGI. The V and J ends lost 5 bases and 6 bases, in that order; junction bases with no gene match: 11. The CDR3: CASSPLAGALGDTQYF. CDR3 bases: TGTGCCAGCAGTCCCCTAGCGGGAGCGCTAGGTGATACGCAGTATTTT.

This clonotype has just a few counts. The genes are TRBV3-1 and TRBJ2-7; 7 nucleotides line up with TRBD1. Per the germline V gene, CDR1 is LGHDT and CDR2 is YNNKEL (reference sequence). The CDR3 totals 13 residues. The J segment lost 4 bases and the V segment lost 3 bases, leaving 3 bases of the junction unmatched. CDR3 sequence reads: CASSHGTVYEQYF. The CDR3 bases are TGTGCCAGCAGCCATGGGACAGTGTACGAGCAGTACTTC.

In this sample, this clonotype turned up many times. The rearrangement uses TRBV9 and TRBJ1-2; no reliable D call. The CDR3 covers 13 residues. Germline loops: CDR1 SGDLS, CDR2 YYNGEE. Trimming cost V 0 bases and J 2 bases, with 5 bases left between them. CDR3 coding DNA: TGTGCCAGCAGCGTAGAAGGGAACTATGGCTACACCTTC. Its translation: CASSVEGNYGYTF.

This clonotype was seen more than once but under ten times. This rearrangement joins TRBV6-6 to TRBJ2-7, with TRBD2 matching over 9 bases. This CDR3 has 16 residues. Unmatched junction bases numbered 8, after V lost 5 bases and J lost 0 bases. Germline V gene lookup returns CDR1 MNHNY and CDR2 SVGAGI (reference sequence). The CDR3: CASSPRASGVSYEQYF. In DNA, the CDR3 is TGTGCCAGCAGTCCCCGGGCTAGCGGGGTCTCCTACGAGCAGTACTTC.

This clonotype was counted at least ten times. The gene calls are TRBV5-4 and TRBJ1-2; D not certain. V lost 2 bases and J lost 3, with 14 bases in between. The CDR3 has 15 residues. Looked up from germline, CDR1 is SGHNT and CDR2 is YYREEE (reference sequence). The DNA of the CDR3 is TGTGCCAGCAGCTTATTACAACCGAGCGACTATGGCTACACCTTC. Translated, it gives CASSLLQPSDYGYTF.

This clonotype has at least ten counts. The V and J genes are TRBV7-9 and TRBJ1-5, with D hard to call. Germline CDR1 reads SEHNR; CDR2 reads FQNEAQ (reference sequence). The CDR3 spans 15 residues. Between the trimmed V and J ends, which lost 5 bases and 4 bases, there was a span of 15 bases. Here the CDR3 DNA reads TGTGCCAGCAGCCTTACCCGGGCCGATAATCAGCCCCAGCATTTT. Amino acid sequence: CASSLTRADNQPQHF.

This clonotype turned up a few times. V is TRBV7-6 and J is TRBJ2-7, with D tentatively TRBD2 (5 bases). The CDR3 contains 14 residues. The germline V and J ends were trimmed by 0 bases and 3 bases, with 9 bases remaining between them. Germline lookup yields CDR1 SGHVS and CDR2 FNYEAQ. The CDR3 bases are TGTGCCAGCAGCTTAGCCGCGGGTCTCTACGAGCAGTACTTC. Translated, it gives CASSLAAGLYEQYF.

This chain uses TRBV7-2 with TRBJ2-7, with 8 positions matching TRBD1. Losses at the gene ends were 7 bases for V and 2 bases for J; bases not matched to a gene: 7. CDR3 length equals 14 residues. Germline V lookup: CDR1 SGHTA, CDR2 FQGNSA. The CDR3 reads CASTPGTGTYEQYF. CDR3 in DNA: TGTGCCAGCACCCCCGGGACAGGCACCTACGAGCAGTACTTC.